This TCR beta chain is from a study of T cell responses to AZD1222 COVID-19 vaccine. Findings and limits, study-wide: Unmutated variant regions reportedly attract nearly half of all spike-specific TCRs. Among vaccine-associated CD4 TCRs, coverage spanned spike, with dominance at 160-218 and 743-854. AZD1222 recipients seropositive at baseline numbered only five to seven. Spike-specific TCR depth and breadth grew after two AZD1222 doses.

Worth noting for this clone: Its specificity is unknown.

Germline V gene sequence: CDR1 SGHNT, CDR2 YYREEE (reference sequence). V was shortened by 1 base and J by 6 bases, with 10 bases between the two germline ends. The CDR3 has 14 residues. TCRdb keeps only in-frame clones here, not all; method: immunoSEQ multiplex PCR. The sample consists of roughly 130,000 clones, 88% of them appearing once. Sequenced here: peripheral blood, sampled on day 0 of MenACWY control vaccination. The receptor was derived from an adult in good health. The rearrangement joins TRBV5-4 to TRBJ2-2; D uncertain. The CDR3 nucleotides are TGTGCCAGCAGCTTGATGGCTGCGCCCGGGGAGCTGTTTTTT. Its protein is CASSLMAAPGELFF.